Shown below are 2 T cell receptor beta chains from a single sample sequenced in a study of graft-versus-host responses after intestinal transplantation. TCRdb's table, derived via immunoSEQ multiplex PCR, lists solely in-frame clones and lacks some. The sample lists about 5,500 clones, roughly 32% occurring once. This specimen was alloreactive CD4+ T cells from a mixed lymphocyte reaction culture, taken before transplantation. As to subset: CFSE-low proliferating T cells sorted from roughly 6-day pre-transplant mixed lymphocyte reaction (GvH or HvG direction). The receptor source for this set is a human patient who was an organ donor for intestinal transplantation.

The sample holds one count of this clone. The chain is built from TRBV5-6 and TRBJ1-1, with D unclear. Trimming took off 1 base at V and 0 bases at J, with 7 bases between the two ends. Looked up from germline, CDR1 is SGHDT and CDR2 is YYEEEE. The CDR3 totals 14 residues. The DNA of the CDR3 is TGTGCCAGCAGCTTGACACCTATGAACACTGAAGCTTTCTTT. Its protein product is CASSLTPMNTEAFF.

This sequence joins TRBV5-1 and TRBJ2-1; 7 bases are a match to TRBD2. The V and J ends lost 1 base and 16 bases, in that order; junction bases with no gene match: 11. CDR3 length: 13 residues. Germline V gives CDR1 SGHRS, CDR2 YFSETQ. The CDR3: CASSLSDAGECFF. CDR3 DNA: TGCGCCAGCAGCTTGTCTGATGCGGGAGAATGCTTCTTC.